Listed here are 4 T cell receptor beta chains from one sample, sequenced in a study of T cell responses to AZD1222 COVID-19 vaccine. Sequencing was performed with immunoSEQ multiplex PCR; in TCRdb, only in-frame clones are kept and a portion is missing. The table includes roughly 77,000 clones, approximately 90% detected once. Here the sequenced sample was peripheral blood, taken on day 0 of MenACWY control vaccination. Source of these receptors: an adult in good health.

The J gene is TRBJ1-2, the V gene TRBV6-5; unclear D gene. This CDR3 is 12 amino acids long. CDR1 and CDR2 (germline): MNHEY, SVGAGI. Trimming shortened V by 5 bases and J by 7 bases, and 11 bases separated the two germline ends. The chain's CDR3 is CASSNQETGYTF. For the CDR3, the DNA is TGTGCCAGCAGTAACCAGGAGACTGGCTACACCTTC.

The rearrangement joins TRBV4-3 to TRBJ2-2; 9 bases agree with TRBD2. This CDR3 is built from 16 residues. CDR1 is LGHNA and CDR2 is YSLEER in the germline V gene. V trimming: 2 bases; J trimming: 6 bases; junction bases outside the gene matches: 7. CDR3 residues: CASSQSIAGAAGELFF. CDR3 bases: TGCGCCAGCAGCCAATCAATAGCGGGAGCGGCCGGGGAGCTGTTTTTT.

The chain combines TRBV23-1 with TRBJ2-7; D possibly uses TRBD1 or TRBD2 (6 bases each). TRBV23-1 qualifies as an ORF whose function is uncertain. CDR3 size: 14 residues. V shed 4 bases and J shed 0 bases, with 10 bases lying between them. This CDR3 is CASSLGGNSYEQYF. CDR3 in DNA: TGCGCCAGCAGTCTAGGGGGGAACTCCTACGAGCAGTACTTC.

The gene calls are TRBV4-3 and TRBJ2-3, with TRBD2 identical over 10 bases. The V gene's germline CDR1 is LGHNA and CDR2 YSLEER. The V and J ends lost 3 bases and 5 bases, in that order; junction bases with no gene match: 5. The CDR3 is 15 amino acids. The CDR3 DNA is TGCGCCAGCAGCCAGACTAGCGGGTGGGTAGATACGCAGTATTTT. This sequence encodes CASSQTSGWVDTQYF.